A single sample is the source of the 16 T cell receptor beta chains below, sequenced in a study of T cell repertoires in cytomegalovirus infection. TCRdb used MiXCR to reprocess the reads, holding one entry per CDR3 protein. There are 700,000 to 900,000 distinct CDR3 sequences in the sample; roughly 28% occur only once, and over 10% lies in the top ten. Their antigen targets remain unknown. Sequenced here: cultured CD8+ T cells from PBMCs, sampled from culture after CMV antigen stimulation. Receptors were obtained from a human donor in good health (CMV status not recorded). Some clones in this sample may be carry-over from other donors' samples.

The J gene is TRBJ2-1, the V gene TRBV6-5; 7 positions match TRBD2. Trimming removed 4 bases from V and 2 bases from J; junction bases left unmatched: 2. The CDR3 covers 14 residues. CDR1 is MNHEY and CDR2 is SVGAGI in the germline V gene. Here the CDR3 reads CASSWGGAYNEQFF. The CDR3 DNA reads TGTGCCAGCAGTTGGGGGGGAGCCTACAATGAGCAGTTCTTC.

The rearrangement uses TRBV5-1 and TRBJ1-6; 10 bases agree with TRBD1. Germline V CDR1 and CDR2: SGHRS, YFSETQ. The CDR3 is 15 residues long. With V trimmed by 5 bases and J by 9 bases, 8 bases remained unmatched. The CDR3 reads CASRAGQGNPSPLHF. For the CDR3, the DNA is TGCGCCAGCAGGGCGGGACAGGGGAACCCTTCACCCCTCCACTTT.

V usage is TRBV12-3 or TRBV12-4 and J usage is TRBJ2-7; D possibly uses TRBD1 or TRBD2 (5 bases each). V lost 4 bases and J 3 bases, leaving 10 bases between the germline ends. The CDR3 totals 13 residues. CDR3 region: CASSSGRVYEQYF. The CDR3 DNA is TGTGCCAGCAGTTCGGGACGGGTCTACGAGCAGTACTTC.

This clonotype has only a few counts. V is TRBV6-2 or TRBV6-3 and J is TRBJ1-1; D is uncertain. Germline loops: CDR1 MNHEY, CDR2 SVGEGT. The CDR3 has 12 residues. Trimming removed 8 bases from V and 1 base from J, with 8 bases in between. The CDR3 DNA is TGTGCCAGCCTTACAGCGAACACTGAAGCTTTCTTT. As protein: CASLTANTEAFF.

Only a few counts were recorded for this clonotype. This chain uses TRBV5-6 with TRBJ1-1; 7 nucleotides line up with TRBD1. Unmatched junction bases numbered 10, after V lost 1 base and J lost 1 base. The CDR3 spans 17 residues. Germline V CDR1 and CDR2: SGHDT, YYEEEE. CDR3 nucleotide sequence: TGTGCCAGCAGCTTGCTGGCAGGGGGAGAGGAGAACACTGAAGCTTTCTTT. Protein product: CASSLLAGGEENTEAFF.

The CDR3 DNA reads TGCGCCAGCAGCTTGGAGGATGAAGCTTTCTTT. Translating gives CASSLEDEAFF. This chain uses TRBV5-1 with TRBJ1-1; D ambiguous. The V and J ends lost 0 bases and 7 bases respectively, with 4 bases between them. The CDR3 length is 11 residues. Germline V gene data show CDR1 as SGHRS and CDR2 as YFSETQ.

In its sample, this clonotype was seen a few times. CDR3 region: CASSGLEKTWGGYTF. For the CDR3, the DNA is TGTGCCAGCAGCGGCCTGGAGAAGACCTGGGGTGGCTACACCTTC. This chain uses TRBV5-6 with TRBJ1-2; D call uncertain. Per germline, CDR1 SGHDT and CDR2 YYEEEE. V lost 4 bases and J 7 bases, leaving 20 bases between the germline ends. The CDR3 length is 15 residues.

This clonotype was detected a few times. V usage is TRBV2 and J usage is TRBJ2-5, with D possibly matching TRBD2 (6 bases). V shed 6 bases and J shed 2 bases, with 16 bases lying between them. The CDR3 consists of 15 residues. In germline, CDR1 is SNHLY, CDR2 FYNNEI. CDR3 coding DNA: TGTGCCAGCAGGGAGGGTGAACACGATCAAGAGACCCAGTACTTC. This gives the protein CASREGEHDQETQYF. The entire variable domain, with the rest obtained from reference TRBV2 and TRBJ2-5, is as follows: EPEVTQTPSHQVTQMGQEVILRCVPISNHLYFYWYRQILGQKVEFLVSFYNNEISEKSEIFDDQFSVERPDGSNFTLKIRSTKLEDSAMYFCASREGEHDQETQYFGPGTRLLVL.

This clonotype was observed a handful of times. This chain uses TRBV5-6 with TRBJ1-1; no clear D gene. Germline CDR1 and CDR2: SGHDT and YYEEEE. Trimming left V 4 bases short and J 10 bases short, with 11 bases between. This CDR3 region has 11 residues. The CDR3 loop is CASSRGKPAFF. The CDR3 nucleotides read TGTGCCAGCAGCCGTGGTAAGCCAGCTTTCTTT.

This chain links TRBV12-3 or TRBV12-4 with TRBJ2-5, with D possibly TRBD2 on 6 matching bases. Trimming removed 3 bases at V and 0 bases at J, with 8 bases between. CDR3 length equals 14 residues. CDR3 DNA: TGTGCCAGCAGTTTCGGGACTTACCAAGAGACCCAGTACTTC. It yields the protein CASSFGTYQETQYF.

The gene calls are TRBV9 and TRBJ2-6; a weak D match, TRBD1 (5 bases). The CDR3 is 16 residues long. Trimming removed 4 bases from V and 4 bases from J, with 15 bases in between. Germline-derived CDR1 and CDR2 are SGDLS and YYNGEE. The CDR3 reads CASSLNWGGGANVLTF. CDR3 in DNA: TGTGCCAGCAGCTTAAACTGGGGCGGAGGGGCCAACGTCCTGACTTTC.

V and J are TRBV12-3 or TRBV12-4 and TRBJ2-7, with 8 bases fitting TRBD1. V shed 5 bases and J 2 bases; nucleotides not matched to a gene: 5. This CDR3 contains 14 residues. The CDR3 protein is CASSIPGQAYEQYF. In DNA form, the CDR3 reads TGTGCCAGCAGTATACCGGGACAGGCCTACGAGCAGTACTTC.

This clonotype has more than one count but fewer than ten. This chain joins TRBV2 and TRBJ1-4, with TRBD1 identical over 8 bases. This CDR3 comprises 18 residues. Germline loops: CDR1 SNHLY, CDR2 FYNNEI. The trim removed 7 bases at V and 4 bases at J, leaving 17 bases unmatched. In nucleotides, the CDR3 is TGTGCCAGCACCGAAACACCCCGGGACAGGCCATTTAATGAAAAACTGTTTTTT. It is translated as CASTETPRDRPFNEKLFF.

This clonotype was found a few times. This chain links TRBV27 with TRBJ1-1, with 7 bases matching TRBD1. CDR1 and CDR2 from the germline V gene are MNHEY and SMNVEV (reference sequence). This CDR3 region has 13 residues. V lost 0 bases and J lost 10; bases outside the gene matches: 5. The CDR3 DNA follows: TGTGCCAGCAGTTTATCAGGGGGCAAGGGAGCTTTCTTT. Translation gives CASSLSGGKGAFF.

With respect to this clonotype: A much more abundant neighbour one base away suggests this may be a read error. V usage is TRBV5-5 and J usage is TRBJ1-2, with D unresolved. Germline V gene data show CDR1 as SGHKS and CDR2 as YYEKEE (reference sequence). V lost 2 bases to trimming and J lost 2 bases, with 7 bases between them. This CDR3 contains 13 residues. In DNA form, the CDR3 reads TGTGCCAGCAGCTTAGAACCAAACTATGGCTACACCTTC. It encodes CASSLEPNYGYTF.

This rearrangement joins TRBV5-1 to TRBJ2-7, with 7 bases that match TRBD2. The CDR3 runs to 16 residues. J lost 2 bases, V lost 0 bases, and 8 bases had no gene match. The V gene's germline CDR1 is SGHRS and CDR2 YFSETQ. The CDR3 spells CASSLDSGTTTYEQYV. In nucleotides, the CDR3 is TGCGCCAGCAGCTTGGACTCCGGGACTACGACCTACGAGCAGTACGTC.